This T cell receptor (beta chain) is drawn from a study of low-dose radiotherapy and immunotherapy resistance in tumors. As for the study in general: Participants in Cohort 1 were administered 0.5 Gy per fraction at 2-week intervals, to a cumulative dose of 6.5 Gy.

TRAV and TRBV primers primed cDNA for both TCRalpha and TCRbeta. A constant-region primer paired with the V-primer adapter amplified TCRs over about 19 PCR cycles. TCRdb re-called the reads through MiXCR, storing one row per CDR3 protein. The sample shows under 95,000 distinct CDR3 sequences, roughly 19% of them seen only once. This sample's time point: before trial treatment. This clonotype was seen repeatedly, ten times or more. Material: PBMCs, obtained before treatment. This clonotype was obtained from a male donor with prostate cancer.

CDR3 nucleotide sequence: TGCAGCGTTGAAGATCCAAGGGGCATGAACACTGAAGCTTTCTTT. Protein product: CSVEDPRGMNTEAFF. This rearrangement joins TRBV29-1 to TRBJ1-1, with D perhaps matching TRBD1 (5 bases). The germline gives CDR1 SQVTM, CDR2 ANQGSEA. V was trimmed by 0 bases and J by 0 bases, leaving 11 bases between them. The CDR3 extends over 15 amino acids. Filled out from reference TRBV29-1 and TRBJ1-1, the complete variable domain reads SAVISQKPSRDICQRGTSLTIQCQVDSQVTMMFWYRQQPGQSLTLIATANQGSEATYESGFVIDKFPISRPNLTFSTLTVSNMSPEDSSIYLCSVEDPRGMNTEAFFGQGTRLTVV.